Listed here is a single T cell receptor (beta chain). MiXCR was run by TCRdb on the 5' RACE reads, yielding one entry per CDR3 protein. The table shows about 810,000 distinct CDR3 sequences, with approximately 13% occurring only once. The sample belongs to a study of identical twins. The CDR3 contains 14 residues. V gave up 0 bases and J gave up 6 bases, with 12 bases separating them. Germline lookup yields CDR1 SGHRS and CDR2 YFSETQ. These data are also associated with another study on yellow fever vaccine responses in identical twins.

Sequencing used PBMCs. The gene calls are TRBV5-1 and TRBJ1-1, with a possible D match to TRBD1 (5 bases). The source of this sequence is a woman in her late teens or twenties in good health. The CDR3 DNA is TGCGCCAGCAGCTTGGAGGGGATTGGGCCTGAAGCTTTCTTT. As protein: CASSLEGIGPEAFF.